This TCR beta chain was identified during a study of identical twins. TCRdb passed the 5' RACE reads through MiXCR, listing each CDR3 protein once. This sample has over 600,000 distinct CDR3 sequences, with around 20% found just once. Points from the study as a whole: Analyses of zero insertions could be partly confounded by invariant MAIT and iNKT cells.

With respect to this clonotype: The antigen is unknown.

Per germline, CDR1 LNHDA and CDR2 SQIVND (reference sequence). The V and J ends lost 4 bases and 7 bases, in that order; junction bases with no gene match: 10. This CDR3 has 16 amino acids. This same sample was also part of a study on T cells expressing NK-cell markers. That source adds: It was from sorted CD3+CD56+NKG2C+, CD3+CD56+NKG2C- and CD3+CD56-NKG2C+ T cells that TCR beta repertoires came. Of the CD8+ T cell pool in 5 to 7 donors, roughly 1.0-8% was accounted for by dominant NKG2C+ clonotypes.

The receptor comes from a young woman in good health. The V call is TRBV19, the J call TRBJ2-1; 10 bases map to TRBD2. Sequencing was carried out using PBMCs. CDR3 bases: TGTGCCAGTAGTACCCTCAGCGGGAGGGCAGGTAATGAGCAGTTCTTC. Protein sequence: CASSTLSGRAGNEQFF.